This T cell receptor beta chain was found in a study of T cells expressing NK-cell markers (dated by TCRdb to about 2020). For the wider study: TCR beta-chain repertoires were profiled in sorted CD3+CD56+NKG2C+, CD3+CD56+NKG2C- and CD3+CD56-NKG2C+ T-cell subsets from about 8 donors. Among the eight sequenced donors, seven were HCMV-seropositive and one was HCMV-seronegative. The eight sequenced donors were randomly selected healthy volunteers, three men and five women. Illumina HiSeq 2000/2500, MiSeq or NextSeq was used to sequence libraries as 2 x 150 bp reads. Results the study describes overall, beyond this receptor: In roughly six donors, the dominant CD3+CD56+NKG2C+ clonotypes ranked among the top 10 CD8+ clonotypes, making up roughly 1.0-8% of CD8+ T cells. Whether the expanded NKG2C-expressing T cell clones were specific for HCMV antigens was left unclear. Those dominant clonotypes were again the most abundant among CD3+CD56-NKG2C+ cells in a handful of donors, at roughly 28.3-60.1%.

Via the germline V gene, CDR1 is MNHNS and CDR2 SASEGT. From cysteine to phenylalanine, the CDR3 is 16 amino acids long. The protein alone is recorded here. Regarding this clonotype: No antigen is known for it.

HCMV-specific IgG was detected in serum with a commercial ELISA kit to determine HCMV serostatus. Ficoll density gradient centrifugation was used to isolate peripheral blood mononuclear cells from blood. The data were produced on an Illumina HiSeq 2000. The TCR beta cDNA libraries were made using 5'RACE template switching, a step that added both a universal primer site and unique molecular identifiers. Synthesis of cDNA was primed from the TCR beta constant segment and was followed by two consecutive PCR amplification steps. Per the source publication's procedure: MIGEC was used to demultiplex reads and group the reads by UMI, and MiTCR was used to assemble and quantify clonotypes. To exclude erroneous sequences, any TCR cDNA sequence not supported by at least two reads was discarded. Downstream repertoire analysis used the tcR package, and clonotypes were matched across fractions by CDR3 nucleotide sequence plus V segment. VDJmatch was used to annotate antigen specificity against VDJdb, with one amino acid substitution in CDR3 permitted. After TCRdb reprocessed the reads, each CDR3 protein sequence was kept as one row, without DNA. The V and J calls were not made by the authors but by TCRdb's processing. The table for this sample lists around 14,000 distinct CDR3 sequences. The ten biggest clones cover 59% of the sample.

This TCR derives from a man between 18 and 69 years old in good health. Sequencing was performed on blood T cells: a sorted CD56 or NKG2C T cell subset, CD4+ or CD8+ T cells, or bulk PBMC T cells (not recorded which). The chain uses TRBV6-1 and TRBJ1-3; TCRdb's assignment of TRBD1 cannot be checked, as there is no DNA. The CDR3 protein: CASSEDNSPSGNTIYF.